This T cell receptor beta chain stems from a study of cytomegalovirus exposure and HLA in healthy donors. About the research overall: A prior study identified 117 million unique TCR beta sequences from 150 million to 200 million T cells.

V gave up 4 bases and J gave up 5 bases; unmatched junction bases: 2. CDR1 and CDR2 (germline): SGHRS, YFSETQ. The CDR3 spans 13 residues. Primers: 60 Vbeta forward and 13 Jbeta reverse. Data came from immunoSEQ multiplex PCR; TCRdb stores just in-frame clones and leaves some out. The profile shows roughly 190,000 clones, roughly 85% of them singletons. V usage is TRBV5-1 and J usage is TRBJ1-5; 8 bases are shared with TRBD1. This sequence was found in a woman aged 18-29 years in good health and CMV-seronegative. Sequencing used PBMCs. The chain's CDR3 is CASSPDRDQPQHF. The CDR3 DNA reads TGCGCCAGCAGCCCGGACAGGGATCAGCCCCAGCATTTT.